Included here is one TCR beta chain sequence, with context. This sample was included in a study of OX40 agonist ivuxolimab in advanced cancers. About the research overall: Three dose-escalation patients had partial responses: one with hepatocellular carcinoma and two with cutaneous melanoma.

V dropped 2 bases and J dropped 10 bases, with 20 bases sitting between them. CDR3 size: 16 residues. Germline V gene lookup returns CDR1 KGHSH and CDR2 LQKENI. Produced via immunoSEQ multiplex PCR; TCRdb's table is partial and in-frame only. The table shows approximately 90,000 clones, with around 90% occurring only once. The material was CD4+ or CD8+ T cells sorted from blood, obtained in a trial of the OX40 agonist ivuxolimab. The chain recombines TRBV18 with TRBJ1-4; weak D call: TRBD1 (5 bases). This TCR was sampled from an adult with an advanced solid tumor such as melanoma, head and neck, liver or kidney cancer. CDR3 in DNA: TGTGCCAGCTCACCAGGGACCGACGAGTTTTTCGGAAAACTGTTTTTT. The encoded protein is CASSPGTDEFFGKLFF.